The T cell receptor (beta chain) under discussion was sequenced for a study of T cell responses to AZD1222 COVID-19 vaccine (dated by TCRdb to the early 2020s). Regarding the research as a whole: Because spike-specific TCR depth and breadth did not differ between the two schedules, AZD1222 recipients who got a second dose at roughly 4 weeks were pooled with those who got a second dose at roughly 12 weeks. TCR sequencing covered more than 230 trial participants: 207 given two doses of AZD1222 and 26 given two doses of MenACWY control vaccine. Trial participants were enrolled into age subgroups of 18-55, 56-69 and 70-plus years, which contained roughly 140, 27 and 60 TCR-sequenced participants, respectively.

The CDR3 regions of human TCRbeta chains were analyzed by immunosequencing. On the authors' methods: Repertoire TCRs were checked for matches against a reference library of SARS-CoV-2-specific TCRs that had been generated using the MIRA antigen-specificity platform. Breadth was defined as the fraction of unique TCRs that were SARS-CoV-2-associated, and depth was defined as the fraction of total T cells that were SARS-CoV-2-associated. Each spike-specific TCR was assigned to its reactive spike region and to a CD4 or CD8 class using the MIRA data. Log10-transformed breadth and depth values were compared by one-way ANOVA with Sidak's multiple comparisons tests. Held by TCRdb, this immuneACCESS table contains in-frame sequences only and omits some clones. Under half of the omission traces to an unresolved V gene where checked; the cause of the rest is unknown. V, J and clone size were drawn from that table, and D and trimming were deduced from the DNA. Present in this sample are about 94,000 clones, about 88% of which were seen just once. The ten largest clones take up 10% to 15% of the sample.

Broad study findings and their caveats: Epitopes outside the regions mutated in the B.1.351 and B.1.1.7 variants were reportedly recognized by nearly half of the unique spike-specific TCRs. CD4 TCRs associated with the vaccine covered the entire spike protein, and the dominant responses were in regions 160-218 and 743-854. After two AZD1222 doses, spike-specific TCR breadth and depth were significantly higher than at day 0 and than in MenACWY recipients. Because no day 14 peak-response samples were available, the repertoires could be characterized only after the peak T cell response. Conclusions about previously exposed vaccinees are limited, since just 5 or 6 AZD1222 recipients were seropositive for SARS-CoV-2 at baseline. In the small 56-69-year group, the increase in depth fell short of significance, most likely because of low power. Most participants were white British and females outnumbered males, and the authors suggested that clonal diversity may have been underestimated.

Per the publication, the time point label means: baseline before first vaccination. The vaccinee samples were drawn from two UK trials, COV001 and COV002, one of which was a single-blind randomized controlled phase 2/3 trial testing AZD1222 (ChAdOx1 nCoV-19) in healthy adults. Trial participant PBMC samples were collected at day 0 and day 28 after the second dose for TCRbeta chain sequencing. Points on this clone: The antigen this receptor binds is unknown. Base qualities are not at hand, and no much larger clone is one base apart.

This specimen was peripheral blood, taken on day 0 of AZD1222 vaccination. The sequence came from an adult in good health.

The DNA is TGTGCCAGCAGTTTCACCTACGAGCAGTACTTC. Protein translation: CASSFTYEQYF. The chain is made from TRBV6-2 or TRBV6-3 and TRBJ2-7; the D gene cannot be named for sure. From cysteine to phenylalanine, the CDR3 is 11 amino acids long. Only the CDR3 part of the read is kept: 33 bases, read in frame from the first base. CDR1 and CDR2 were assigned from the germline V gene as MNHEY and SVGEGT. V loses 4 bases of germline sequence and J loses 2 bases, and the interval between the two ends is 3 bases.